This T cell receptor beta chain derives from a study of blood T cell repertoires in COVID-19. Study-wide context: Sources were T cells, B-cell-depleted T cells, or PBMCs; the material itself was cDNA or gDNA.

This CDR3 contains 18 residues. V shed 4 bases, J shed 4 bases, and the junction held 11 bases outside the gene matches. Germline V gives CDR1 LGHNA, CDR2 YSLEER. Profiled with immunoSEQ multiplex PCR; TCRdb holds only in-frame clones, not every one. The data hold about 140,000 clones, with roughly four fifths observed a single time. There are a few counts of this clone. The J gene is TRBJ2-6, the V gene TRBV4-3; TRBD1 aligns across 9 bases. The receptor's source is a woman in her fifties or sixties with acute or convalescent COVID-19. The sequenced material came from peripheral blood. The CDR3 DNA reads TGCGCCAGCAGCCTTTACAGGGGGCGTCTCTCCGGGGCCAACGTCCTGACTTTC. This translates into CASSLYRGRLSGANVLTF.